The 19 T cell receptor beta chains below come from one sample, sequenced in a study of T cells after yellow fever vaccination. TCRdb reanalysed the 5' RACE reads using MiXCR and keeps one entry per CDR3 protein. This table holds around 25,000 distinct CDR3 sequences, less than 3.5% found once. The starting material was PBMCs, either bulk or a sorted T-cell subset (CD4+, CD8+, memory, or dextramer-sorted; not recorded which), obtained about 41 days after the first yellow fever vaccination. These receptors originate from a young man who received the YFV17D yellow fever vaccine.

This clonotype was counted at least ten times. The chain carries TRBV12-3 or TRBV12-4 and TRBJ1-4, with D unresolved. Trimming took off 3 bases at V and 0 bases at J, with 11 bases between the two ends. This CDR3 region has 16 residues. CDR3 region: CASSFQRGATNEKLFF. Written as DNA, the CDR3 is TGTGCCAGCAGTTTTCAACGGGGTGCAACTAATGAAAAACTGTTTTTT.

This clonotype has a count of ten or more. The chain employs TRBV5-1 and TRBJ2-3; D ambiguous. The CDR3 sequence is 14 residues long. Germline CDR1 and CDR2: SGHRS and YFSETQ. Trimming took off 2 bases at V and 0 bases at J, with 7 bases between the two ends. The CDR3 bases are TGCGCCAGCAGCTTTGAATCTAGCACAGATACGCAGTATTTT. It specifies CASSFESSTDTQYF.

This clonotype was detected many times. The CDR3: CSVGTDTQYF. Here the CDR3 DNA reads TGCAGCGTGGGCACAGATACGCAGTATTTT. The chain has TRBV29-1 and TRBJ2-3; D unresolved. The germline CDR1 and CDR2 sequences are SQVTM and ANQGSEA. This CDR3 has 10 residues. The ends were cut back, 6 bases at V and 1 base at J, with 2 bases in the middle.

This clonotype was counted at least ten times. The chain combines TRBV7-2 with TRBJ2-7; D may be TRBD2 (7 bases). Germline CDR1 and CDR2: SGHTA and FQGNSA. Trimming left V 0 bases short and J 4 bases short, with 16 bases between. CDR3 length: 16 residues. CDR3 sequence: CASSLASGGSTYEQYF. The CDR3 region has the DNA TGTGCCAGCAGCTTAGCTTCGGGGGGCAGTACTTACGAGCAGTACTTC.

This clonotype was counted only a few times. A much larger clone is a single base away; this may be a read error. The chain links TRBV2 to TRBJ2-2, with TRBD2 identical over 7 bases. This CDR3 is built from 19 residues. V lost 4 bases, J lost 2 bases, and 16 bases stayed unmatched. Germline V gene data show CDR1 as SNHLY and CDR2 as FYNNEI. CDR3 nucleotides: TGTGCCAGCAGTGCAGCTGGCCTTCGGGGCGGGGGAAACACCGGGGAGCTGTTTTTT. Protein product: CASSAAGLRGGGNTGELFF.

This clonotype was observed at least ten times. The chain couples TRBV5-6 to TRBJ2-5; weak D call: TRBD1 (6 bases). V was shortened by 2 bases and J by 1 base, with 15 bases between the two germline ends. CDR3 size: 16 residues. Per the germline V gene, CDR1 is SGHDT and CDR2 is YYEEEE. DNA for the CDR3: TGTGCCAGCAGCTTTTGGGGGCCGAACTTCCAAGAGACCCAGTACTTC. Its translation: CASSFWGPNFQETQYF.

This clonotype was detected many times. V usage is TRBV19 and J usage is TRBJ1-6, with D possibly TRBD1 on 6 matching bases. Trimming cost V 5 bases and J 8 bases, with 13 bases left between them. CDR3 size: 14 residues. Germline V lookup: CDR1 LNHDA, CDR2 SQIVND (reference sequence). The CDR3, as DNA: TGTGCCAGTAGTGGGGGCAGGGAATATTCACCCCTCCACTTT. Its protein is CASSGGREYSPLHF.

This clonotype was found many times. The chain combines TRBV5-1 with TRBJ2-5; possible D gene TRBD2, 5 bases. Germline V gene sequence: CDR1 SGHRS, CDR2 YFSETQ. The CDR3 is made up of 15 amino acids. Trimming cost V 0 bases and J 9 bases, with 18 bases left between them. Written as DNA, the CDR3 is TGCGCCAGCAGCTTGGGATCGGCGGGCGACTGGGCCCAGTACTTC. This gives the protein CASSLGSAGDWAQYF.

This clonotype was detected many times. The CDR3, as DNA: TGCGCCAGCAGCTTGAACAGCTACAATGAGCAGTTCTTC. Encoded protein: CASSLNSYNEQFF. V is TRBV5-1 and J is TRBJ2-1; D is undetermined. Germline V CDR1 and CDR2: SGHRS, YFSETQ. The CDR3 sequence is 13 residues long. Trimming left V 1 base short and J 3 bases short, with 5 bases between.

This clonotype was detected ten times or more. This chain joins TRBV7-2 and TRBJ1-1; TRBD1 matches at 7 bases. Losses at the gene ends were 7 bases for V and 4 bases for J; bases not matched to a gene: 9. This CDR3 spans 14 amino acids. Germline CDR1 reads SGHTA; CDR2 reads FQGNSA. The CDR3 here is CASNYRGLGTEAFF. As DNA, the CDR3 is TGTGCCAGCAACTACAGGGGCCTGGGCACTGAAGCTTTCTTT.

This clonotype appeared many times. This chain joins TRBV5-1 and TRBJ2-1; unclear D gene. This CDR3 is 13 amino acids long. Germline CDR1 is SGHRS and CDR2 is YFSETQ. Trimming took 3 bases from V and 9 from J, leaving 13 bases between them. CDR3 loop: CASSSATDGEQFF. As DNA, the CDR3 is TGCGCCAGCAGCTCGGCCACCGATGGTGAGCAGTTCTTC. Full variable domain (rest looked up from reference TRBV5-1 and TRBJ2-1): KAGVTQTPRYLIKTRGQQVTLSCSPISGHRSVSWYQQTPGQGLQFLFEYFSETQRNKGNFPGRFSGRQFSNSRSEMNVSTLELGDSALYLCASSSATDGEQFFGPGTRLTVL.

The sample holds many counts of this clonotype. V usage is TRBV27 and J usage is TRBJ2-7, with TRBD2 as a possible D gene (5 bases). The CDR3 runs to 14 residues. Germline V gene lookup returns CDR1 MNHEY and CDR2 SMNVEV (reference sequence). V lost 9 bases, J lost 7 bases, and 22 bases lay in between. As DNA, the CDR3 is TGTGCCAGTAGCGAGGACCAATTTTATGGGGAGCAGTACTTC. As protein: CASSEDQFYGEQYF.

This clonotype was observed at least ten times. The rearrangement joins TRBV5-6 to TRBJ2-7; 7 bases line up with TRBD1. J was trimmed by 0 bases and V by 4 bases; bases with no gene match: 10. The CDR3 sequence is 16 residues long. CDR1 is SGHDT, CDR2 YYEEEE, per germline. This chain's CDR3 is CASSETGQRISYEQYV. For the CDR3, the DNA is TGTGCCAGCAGCGAAACGGGACAGCGCATCTCCTACGAGCAGTACGTC.

This clonotype came up many times. The V call is TRBV12-3 or TRBV12-4, the J call TRBJ1-1; 7 bases are shared with TRBD1. V shed 8 bases, J shed 1 base, and the junction held 16 bases outside the gene matches. CDR3 length: 17 amino acids. The CDR3 DNA sequence: TGTGCCAGCCCATACCGCCCCCAATACAGGGGGAACACTGAAGCTTTCTTT. Translated, it gives CASPYRPQYRGNTEAFF.

This clonotype was observed many times. This chain links TRBV11-2 with TRBJ2-2, with D possibly TRBD2 on 6 matching bases. Germline CDR1 and CDR2: SGHAT and FQNNGV. Trimming removed 5 bases at V and 5 bases at J, with 15 bases between. This CDR3 contains 15 residues. Here the CDR3 DNA reads TGTGCCAGCAGCCCAAGGGAGGAACGGACCGGGGAGCTGTTTTTT. Translated: CASSPREERTGELFF.

This clonotype has a handful of counts. This chain joins TRBV6-1 and TRBJ2-7; no clear D. The CDR3 spans 14 residues. V was clipped by 8 bases and J by 3 bases, with 17 bases between them. Looked up from germline, CDR1 is MNHNS and CDR2 is SASEGT. For the CDR3, the DNA is TGTGCCAGCGAGACAAGACAACGTGACTACGAGCAGTACTTC. Translation: CASETRQRDYEQYF.

This clonotype was observed many times. This rearrangement joins TRBV12-3 or TRBV12-4 to TRBJ2-3; either TRBD1 or TRBD2 may supply D (5 bases each). V lost 5 bases and J lost 2, with 17 bases in between. The CDR3 consists of 16 residues. The CDR3 nucleotides are TGTGCCAGCAGTCCCCATGTTGGGACGAACACAGATACGCAGTATTTT. This codes for CASSPHVGTNTDTQYF.

This clonotype has ten or more counts. The chain carries TRBV24-1 and TRBJ2-5; TRBD1 is a possible D gene (5 bases). There are 15 residues in the CDR3. V dropped 2 bases and J dropped 5 bases, with 14 bases sitting between them. Germline V CDR1 and CDR2: KGHDR, SFDVKD. This CDR3 is CATSDSRETGETQYF. The DNA of the CDR3 is TGTGCCACCAGTGATTCCAGGGAAACTGGGGAGACCCAGTACTTC.

This clonotype was counted ten times or more. This chain joins TRBV20-1 and TRBJ1-4; D is uncertain. This CDR3 region has 11 residues. Per the germline V gene, CDR1 is DFQATT and CDR2 is SNEGSKA (reference sequence). Deletions cut 3 bases from V and 4 bases from J, with 3 bases between. The CDR3 reads CSASINEKLFF. The CDR3 region has the DNA TGCAGTGCTAGTATTAATGAAAAACTGTTTTTT.